This TCR beta chain was sequenced in a study of blood T cell repertoires in COVID-19. About the research overall: Specimens from acute and convalescent COVID-19 originated in the United States, Italy and Spain. The analysed material was cDNA or gDNA that came from T cells, B-cell-depleted T cells, or PBMCs.

Original methodology: Using reference gene primer amplification, nucleated cell counts were estimated. Here immunoSEQ multiplex PCR was the method, and the copy in TCRdb shows in-frame clones only, minus some. V, J and clone size are those of that table, while D and trimming were read from the DNA. The sample has about 240,000 clones; 80% to 95% are singletons. V was pared by 2 bases and J by 7 bases, with 12 bases between. The germline V gene has CDR1 MNHEY and CDR2 SVGEGT. The length of the CDR3 is 14 residues. In Seattle, patients joined the study during active infection and were tracked longitudinally.

This sequence originates from a man aged 25 to 40 with COVID-19, enrolled during active disease. The chain employs TRBV6-2 or TRBV6-3 and TRBJ1-5; D gene unclear. The specimen was peripheral blood. The CDR3 region has the DNA TGTGCCAGCAGTTACGAGGGCCCCAGCCAGCCCCAGCATTTT. This gives the protein CASSYEGPSQPQHF.